This T cell receptor (beta chain) was recovered during a study of blood T cell repertoires in COVID-19. Overall study context: COVID-19 samples, acute and convalescent, were from the United States, Italy and Spain. In each case, the material was cDNA or gDNA derived from T cells, B-cell-depleted T cells, or PBMCs.

Trimming cost V 10 bases and J 4 bases; bases outside gene matches: 11. Germline CDR1 MNHEY, CDR2 SVGAGI. The CDR3 has 15 amino acids. Clones were read by immunoSEQ multiplex PCR, and TCRdb kept only the in-frame ones, dropping some. In the table there are roughly 41,000 clones, roughly 80% of which are singletons. One Seattle source followed patients from active infection through their disease course. The chain joins TRBV6-5 to TRBJ2-2; TRBD1 matches 8 bases. This sequence originates from a man in his 60s with COVID-19, enrolled during active disease. The sequencing sample was made of peripheral blood. For the CDR3, the DNA is TGTGCCACTTATACAGGGGGAGTGACCACCGGGGAGCTGTTTTTT. Protein: CATYTGGVTTGELFF.